The 20 T cell receptor beta chains presented below share a single source sample, sequenced in a study of Ad26.COV2.S vaccination and SARS-CoV-2 variants. Produced via immunoSEQ multiplex PCR; TCRdb's table is partial and in-frame only. The sample lists roughly 680,000 clones, roughly 90% occurring once. Noted treatment: approximately 18 received Ad26.COV2.S at low or high dose, single or two shots; 5 received placebo; per-sample allocation not given. Sample collection was performed on day 63 after the first vaccine or placebo injection. The source material was peripheral blood, sampled in a trial of Ad26.COV2.S vaccine versus placebo. These TCRs come from a person between 18 and 59 years old who received the Ad26.COV2.S COVID-19 vaccine or a placebo.

The V gene is TRBV24-1, the J gene TRBJ2-5; no definite D call. V gave up 3 bases and J gave up 1 base, with 17 bases separating them. Germline V lookup: CDR1 KGHDR, CDR2 SFDVKD. The CDR3 length is 17 residues. DNA of the CDR3: TGTGCCACCAGTGATCCAGCGACGGGCACGATCCAAGAGACCCAGTACTTC. Amino acids: CATSDPATGTIQETQYF.

The V call is TRBV18, the J call TRBJ2-7; tentatively, D is TRBD1 (5 bases). The CDR3 consists of 13 residues. Deletions cut 6 bases from V and 2 bases from J, with 11 bases between. Germline V gives CDR1 KGHSH, CDR2 LQKENI. As DNA, the CDR3 is TGTGCCAGCTCCTCGACAGAGCCCTACGAGCAGTACTTC. Amino acid sequence: CASSSTEPYEQYF.

This rearrangement joins TRBV7-9 to TRBJ2-3, with a tentative D call TRBD2 (7 bases). V lost 1 base and J lost 4, with 12 bases in between. From germline, CDR1 is SEHNR and CDR2 FQNEAQ (reference sequence). The length of the CDR3 is 15 residues. DNA for the CDR3: TGTGCCAGCAGCTTAGAGGGGGGAGGGGCAGATACGCAGTATTTT. It codes for CASSLEGGGADTQYF.

The rearrangement links TRBV7-2 to TRBJ2-7; the D is unclear. The ends were cut back, 0 bases at V and 0 bases at J, with 9 bases in the middle. Per germline, CDR1 SGHTA and CDR2 FQGNSA. The CDR3 consists of 15 residues. The CDR3 nucleotides read TGTGCCAGCAGCTTAGCGGTGGGGTACTCCTACGAGCAGTACTTC. Amino acid sequence: CASSLAVGYSYEQYF.

The chain links TRBV18 to TRBJ2-1; D not certain. Trimming stripped 0 bases from V and 0 bases from J, with 3 bases between. Germline CDR1 KGHSH, CDR2 LQKENI. CDR3 length: 14 amino acids. The DNA for the CDR3 is TGTGCCAGCTCACCACCGACCTCCTACAATGAGCAGTTCTTC. This encodes CASSPPTSYNEQFF. Full variable domain (rest looked up from reference TRBV18 and TRBJ2-1): NAGVMQNPRHLVRRRGQEARLRCSPMKGHSHVYWYRQLPEEGLKFMVYLQKENIIDESGMPKERFSAEFPKEGPSILRIQQVVRGDSAAYFCASSPPTSYNEQFFGPGTRLTVL.

V gene TRBV6-1 combines with J gene TRBJ2-6, with D possibly being TRBD2 (5 bases). Looked up from germline, CDR1 is MNHNS and CDR2 is SASEGT. The CDR3 sequence is 17 residues long. V was pared by 3 bases and J by 2 bases, with 14 bases between. This chain's CDR3 is CASSEWTRGAGANVLTF. The CDR3 nucleotides are TGTGCCAGCAGTGAGTGGACTCGGGGAGCTGGGGCCAACGTCCTGACTTTC.

The rearrangement joins TRBV7-2 to TRBJ2-5, with TRBD1 matching over 9 bases. The CDR3 loop spans 15 amino acids. Germline-derived CDR1 and CDR2 are SGHTA and FQGNSA. Trimming at V came to 2 bases and at J to 3 bases, leaving 4 bases not matched to a gene. The CDR3 here is CASSLLGTGKETQYF. For the CDR3, the DNA is TGTGCCAGCAGCTTACTCGGGACAGGGAAAGAGACCCAGTACTTC.

The V and J genes are TRBV7-9 and TRBJ2-5; D may be TRBD1 (7 bases). This CDR3 has 15 amino acids. CDR1 and CDR2 (germline): SEHNR, FQNEAQ (reference sequence). Trimming pared 1 base from V and 5 bases from J, leaving 14 bases between. The CDR3, as DNA: TGTGCCAGCAGCTTAGGCGGGACAGCGAGGGAGACCCAGTACTTC. Its translation is CASSLGGTARETQYF.

The V call is TRBV5-4, the J call TRBJ2-1, with D perhaps given as TRBD1 or TRBD2 (6 bases each). There are 15 residues in the CDR3. Germline V gives CDR1 SGHNT, CDR2 YYREEE (reference sequence). Trimming stripped 8 bases from V and 9 bases from J, with 24 bases between. The CDR3 sequence is CARSTGGTTPGEQFF. The CDR3 coding sequence is TGTGCCAGGAGTACCGGCGGGACAACCCCCGGTGAGCAGTTCTTC.

The chain recombines TRBV19 with TRBJ1-5, with no clear D. V shed 7 bases and J shed 6 bases, with 16 bases lying between them. The CDR3 is made up of 14 amino acids. The germline gives CDR1 LNHDA, CDR2 SQIVND (reference sequence). For the CDR3, the DNA is TGTGCCAGTACCCAGGTCGGGGTTAGTCAGCCCCAGCATTTT. Protein: CASTQVGVSQPQHF.

The chain carries TRBV10-3 and TRBJ2-2; TRBD2 matches 9 bases. V was clipped by 5 bases and J by 2 bases; unmatched bases: 6. The CDR3 is 16 amino acids. The germline CDR1 and CDR2 sequences are ENHRY and SYGVKD. CDR3 sequence (DNA): TGTGCCATCAGTAAAACCGGGACTAGCAACACCGGGGAGCTGTTTTTT. Its translation: CAISKTGTSNTGELFF.

CDR3 sequence (DNA): TGTGCCAGCAGCCGGACAGATATTAAGGGAGGCTACACCTTC. Translated, it gives CASSRTDIKGGYTF. This chain connects TRBV6-2 or TRBV6-3 to TRBJ1-2; a possible D gene is TRBD1 (6 bases). With 6 bases removed from V and 8 bases from J, the gap between germline ends came to 19 bases. There are 14 residues in the CDR3. Germline CDR1 is MNHEY and CDR2 is SVGEGT.

The chain links TRBV18 to TRBJ1-4, with a tentative D call TRBD1 (5 bases). Germline-derived CDR1 and CDR2 are KGHSH and LQKENI. The CDR3 sequence is 15 residues long. With 3 bases removed from V and 5 bases from J, the gap between germline ends came to 13 bases. For the CDR3, the DNA is TGTGCCAGCTCACCGAGCGGGGGAAGGAATGAAAAACTGTTTTTT. Encoded protein: CASSPSGGRNEKLFF.

The chain joins TRBV30 to TRBJ1-4; no firm D call. The CDR3 runs to 12 residues. V was cut by 4 bases and J by 8 bases, with 11 bases left in between. The germline V gene has CDR1 GTSNPN and CDR2 SVGIG (reference sequence). The CDR3 sequence: CAWKDQGEKLFF. DNA for the CDR3: TGTGCCTGGAAGGATCAAGGGGAAAAACTGTTTTTT. Looking up the rest from reference TRBV30 and TRBJ1-4 gives the full variable domain: SQTIHQWPATLVQPVGSPLSLECTVEGTSNPNLYWYRQAAGRGLQLLFYSVGIGQISSEVPQNLSASRPQDRQFILSSKKLLLSDSGFYLCAWKDQGEKLFFGSGTQLSVL.

V and J are TRBV4-1 and TRBJ2-3; 7 nucleotides match TRBD2. CDR1 and CDR2 from the germline V gene are MGHRA and YSYEKL. The CDR3 has 17 amino acids. V was pared by 1 base and J by 6 bases, with 13 bases of the junction left unmatched. The DNA of the CDR3 is TGCGCCAGCAGCCAAGGGCCTGCGGGGGTCCACTCGGATACGCAGTATTTT. This translates into CASSQGPAGVHSDTQYF.

J is TRBJ2-2 and V is TRBV19; D call uncertain. The germline V gene encodes CDR1 LNHDA and CDR2 SQIVND (reference sequence). The CDR3 spans 13 residues. V was pared by 6 bases and J by 7 bases, with 12 bases between. The CDR3 DNA reads as TGTGCCAGTAGGGGGTGGAGCGTCGGGGAGCTGTTTTTT. This gives the protein CASRGWSVGELFF.

This chain links TRBV11-2 with TRBJ2-1, with a weak D call TRBD2 (5 bases). Trimming took 5 bases from V and 1 from J, leaving 12 bases between them. The CDR3 has 15 amino acids. In germline, CDR1 is SGHAT, CDR2 FQNNGV. This chain's CDR3 is CASSRDPGSYNEQFF. CDR3 in DNA: TGTGCCAGCAGCCGAGACCCGGGATCCTACAATGAGCAGTTCTTC.

This chain links TRBV12-3 or TRBV12-4 with TRBJ2-7, with unresolved D. Trimming took 7 bases from V and 0 from J, leaving 10 bases between them. CDR3 size: 13 residues. CDR3 sequence (DNA): TGTGCCAGCACCCTCAGAACCTCCTACGAGCAGTACTTC. Its translation: CASTLRTSYEQYF.

This clone was recorded once. The V and J genes are TRBV5-1 and TRBJ2-2, with 10 bases fitting TRBD2. Looked up from germline, CDR1 is SGHRS and CDR2 is YFSETQ. There are 17 residues in the CDR3. The trim removed 0 bases at V and 4 bases at J, leaving 6 bases unmatched. The CDR3 DNA reads TGCGCCAGCAGCTTGGCCTTGGCTAGCGGGAGCACCGGGGAGCTGTTTTTT. As protein: CASSLALASGSTGELFF.

The chain has TRBV19 and TRBJ1-6; D is unclear. Deletions cut 0 bases from V and 7 bases from J, with 13 bases between. The CDR3 consists of 16 residues. Germline assignment: CDR1 LNHDA and CDR2 SQIVND (reference sequence). The CDR3 loop is CASSIDRATPNSPLHF. CDR3 nucleotide sequence: TGTGCCAGTAGTATAGATCGGGCAACACCCAATTCACCCCTCCACTTT.